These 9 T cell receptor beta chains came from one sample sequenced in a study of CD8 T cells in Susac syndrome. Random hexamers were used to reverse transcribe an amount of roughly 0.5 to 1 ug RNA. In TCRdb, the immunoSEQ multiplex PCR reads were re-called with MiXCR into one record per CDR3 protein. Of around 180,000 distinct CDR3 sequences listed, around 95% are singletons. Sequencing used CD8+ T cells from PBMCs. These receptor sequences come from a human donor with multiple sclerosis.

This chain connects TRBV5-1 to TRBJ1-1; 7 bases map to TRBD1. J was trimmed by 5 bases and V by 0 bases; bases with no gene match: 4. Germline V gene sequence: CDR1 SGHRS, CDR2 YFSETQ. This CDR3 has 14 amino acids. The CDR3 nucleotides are TGCGCCAGCAGCTTGGGACAGGGAGTGACTGAAGCTTTCTTT. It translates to CASSLGQGVTEAFF.

The CDR3 DNA reads TGTGCCAGTTCGCGGGAGAGCTCCTACAATGAGCAGTTCTTC. It is translated as CASSRESSYNEQFF. The V and J genes are TRBV28 and TRBJ2-1; TRBD2 matches at 7 bases. The CDR3 is 14 residues long. The trim removed 9 bases at V and 0 bases at J, leaving 5 bases unmatched. CDR1 is MDHEN, CDR2 SYDVKM, per germline.

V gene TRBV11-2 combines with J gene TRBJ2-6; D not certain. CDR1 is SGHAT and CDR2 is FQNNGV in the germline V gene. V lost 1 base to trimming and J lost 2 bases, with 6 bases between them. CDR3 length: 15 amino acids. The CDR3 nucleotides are TGTGCCAGCAGCTTAGGTCTAACTGGGGCCAACGTCCTGACTTTC. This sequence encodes CASSLGLTGANVLTF.

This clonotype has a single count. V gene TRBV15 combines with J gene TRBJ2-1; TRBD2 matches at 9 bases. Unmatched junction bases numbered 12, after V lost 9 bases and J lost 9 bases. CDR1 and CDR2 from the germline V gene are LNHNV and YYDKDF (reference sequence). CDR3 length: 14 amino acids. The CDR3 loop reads CATTQREETGEQFF. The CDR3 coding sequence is TGTGCCACTACCCAGCGGGAGGAAACTGGTGAGCAGTTCTTC.

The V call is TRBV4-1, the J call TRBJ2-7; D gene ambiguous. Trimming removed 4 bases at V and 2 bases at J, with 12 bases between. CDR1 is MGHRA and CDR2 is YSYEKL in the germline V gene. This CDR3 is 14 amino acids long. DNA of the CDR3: TGCGCCAGCAGCCTACGGACGGAAGCCTACGAGCAGTACTTC. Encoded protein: CASSLRTEAYEQYF.

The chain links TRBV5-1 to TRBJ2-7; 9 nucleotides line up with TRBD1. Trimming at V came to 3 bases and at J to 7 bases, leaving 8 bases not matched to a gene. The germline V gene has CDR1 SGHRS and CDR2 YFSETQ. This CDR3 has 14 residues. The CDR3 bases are TGCGCCAGCAGCTCGACAGGGGGGCCAAGGGAGCAGTACTTC. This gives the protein CASSSTGGPREQYF.

The CDR3 coding sequence is TGTGCCAGCAGCCCCCAGGCCGACAGGGACGAGCAGTACTTC. Protein product: CASSPQADRDEQYF. V usage is TRBV7-9 and J usage is TRBJ2-7; TRBD1 matches 7 bases. The V gene's germline CDR1 is SEHNR and CDR2 FQNEAQ (reference sequence). The CDR3 runs 14 residues. The J segment lost 5 bases and the V segment lost 5 bases, leaving 9 bases of the junction unmatched.

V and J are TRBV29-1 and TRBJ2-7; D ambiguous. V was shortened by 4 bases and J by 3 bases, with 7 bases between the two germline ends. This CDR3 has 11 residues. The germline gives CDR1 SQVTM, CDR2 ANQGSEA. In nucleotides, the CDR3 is TGCAGCGTTGGTTCAGGCTACGAGCAGTACTTC. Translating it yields CSVGSGYEQYF.

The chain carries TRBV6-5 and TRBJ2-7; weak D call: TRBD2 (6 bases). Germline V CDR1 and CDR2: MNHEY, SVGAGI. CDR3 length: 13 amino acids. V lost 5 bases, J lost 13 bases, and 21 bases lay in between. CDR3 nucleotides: TGTGCCAGCAGTCCAGGGACTGGGGAGTTGAGATACTTC. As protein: CASSPGTGELRYF.